Listed here are 20 T cell receptor beta chains from one sample, sequenced in a study of radiation and T cells in renal cell carcinoma. Regarding time point: blood 4 weeks post-SBRT, at nephrectomy. Stated treatment: 15 Gy SBRT to primary tumor, nephrectomy 4 weeks later. The table came from immunoSEQ multiplex PCR; TCRdb's copy has only in-frame clones and leaves some out. The sample holds around 81,000 clones, around 81% seen once. Specimen: blood, collected from a patient whose treatment included radiotherapy and nephrectomy. The receptors originated from a man over 45 with renal cell carcinoma.

The rearrangement joins TRBV10-3 to TRBJ1-3; D is uncertain. This CDR3 is built from 15 residues. V was pared by 7 bases and J by 5 bases, with 18 bases between. Germline CDR1 is ENHRY and CDR2 is SYGVKD. CDR3 sequence (DNA): TGTGCCATCAATCGGGAAACTTCAATCCGAAACACCATATATTTT. Its translation: CAINRETSIRNTIYF.

A single count supports this clone. The rearrangement uses TRBV7-9 and TRBJ2-5; 14 nucleotides match TRBD2. The ends lost 1 base at V and 2 bases at J; junction bases unmatched: 0. The germline gives CDR1 SEHNR, CDR2 FQNEAQ (reference sequence). This CDR3 spans 16 amino acids. The CDR3 DNA sequence: TGTGCCAGCAGCTTAGGACTAGCGGGGGGGCAAGAGACCCAGTACTTC. Translating gives CASSLGLAGGQETQYF.

The gene calls are TRBV19 and TRBJ1-6; perhaps TRBD1 as D (5 bases). The germline V gene encodes CDR1 LNHDA and CDR2 SQIVND (reference sequence). V gave up 1 base and J gave up 9 bases, with 7 bases separating them. The CDR3 runs 13 residues. The CDR3 DNA reads TGTGCCAGTAGTATAGGTGGGGGTTCACCCCTCCACTTT. Its translation: CASSIGGGSPLHF.

Many counts were recorded for this clone. The chain uses TRBV4-1 and TRBJ2-1; TRBD2 aligns across 9 bases. The CDR3 has 16 residues. The trim removed 1 base at V and 4 bases at J, leaving 5 bases unmatched. The germline V gene has CDR1 MGHRA and CDR2 YSYEKL. The CDR3 DNA is TGCGCCAGCAGCCAAGTACGACTAGCGGTTTACAATGAGCAGTTCTTC. Its translation is CASSQVRLAVYNEQFF.

The rearrangement links TRBV5-1 to TRBJ2-1, with TRBD1 as a possible D gene (5 bases). The V gene lost 2 bases and the J gene lost 6 bases, with 15 bases spanning the gap. Germline V gene lookup returns CDR1 SGHRS and CDR2 YFSETQ. The CDR3 consists of 15 residues. In DNA, the CDR3 is TGCGCCAGCAGCTTCGGGCAGGGTGGGTTCAATGAGCAGTTCTTC. Translated, it gives CASSFGQGGFNEQFF.

V and J are TRBV6-5 and TRBJ1-1; tentatively, D is TRBD1 (5 bases). CDR1 MNHEY and CDR2 SVGAGI come from the germline V gene. Trimming stripped 2 bases from V and 12 bases from J, with 19 bases between. The CDR3 runs to 14 residues. The CDR3 nucleotides are TGTGCCAGCAGTTACGCACGGGACTTCTCCGAACCTTTCTTT. It codes for CASSYARDFSEPFF.

This chain joins TRBV20-1 and TRBJ2-5, with D tentatively TRBD2 (5 bases). CDR3 size: 11 residues. Germline V gives CDR1 DFQATT, CDR2 SNEGSKA (reference sequence). Trimming cost V 8 bases and J 2 bases, with 9 bases left between them. CDR3 residues: CSTGKQETQYF. The CDR3 DNA follows: TGCAGTACCGGGAAACAAGAGACCCAGTACTTC.

On this clone itself: Other DNA sequences of this sample code for an identical CDR3. The chain is built from TRBV7-9 and TRBJ2-7; the D is unclear. The V and J ends lost 0 bases and 1 base respectively, with 4 bases between them. The germline gives CDR1 SEHNR, CDR2 FQNEAQ (reference sequence). The CDR3 contains 13 residues. CDR3 amino acids: CASSLAGSYEQYF. CDR3 nucleotide sequence: TGTGCCAGCAGCTTAGCTGGGTCCTACGAGCAGTACTTC. The variable domain in full, with the rest retrieved from reference TRBV7-9 and TRBJ2-7, is DTGVSQNPRHKITKRGQNVTFRCDPISEHNRLYWYRQTLGQGPEFLTYFQNEAQLEKSRLLSDRFSAERPKGSFSTLEIQRTEQGDSAMYLCASSLAGSYEQYFGPGTRLTVT.

The chain uses TRBV6-5 and TRBJ1-2; D is perhaps TRBD1 (5 bases). V shed 4 bases and J shed 8 bases, with 20 bases lying between them. The CDR3 spans 15 residues. Looked up from germline, CDR1 is MNHEY and CDR2 is SVGAGI. The CDR3 protein is CASSLPRGDVYGYTF. The CDR3, as DNA: TGTGCCAGCAGTTTACCGAGAGGGGATGTTTACGGCTACACCTTC.

This clone was recorded only once. The chain recombines TRBV5-4 with TRBJ2-7, with 8 bases lining up with TRBD1. Germline CDR1 and CDR2: SGHNT and YYREEE (reference sequence). Trimming removed 6 bases from V and 0 bases from J; junction bases left unmatched: 11. The CDR3 spans 16 residues. CDR3 sequence: CASTQGPGTGSYEQYF. The CDR3 coding sequence is TGTGCCAGCACCCAAGGTCCCGGGACAGGCTCCTACGAGCAGTACTTC.

The rearrangement joins TRBV5-1 to TRBJ2-7; 11 positions agree with TRBD2. The CDR3 is 15 amino acids. Germline assignment: CDR1 SGHRS and CDR2 YFSETQ. V was pared by 4 bases and J by 6 bases, with 9 bases of the junction left unmatched. The CDR3 protein is CASSLRLAGQGEQYF. Written as DNA, the CDR3 is TGCGCCAGCAGCCTTAGACTAGCGGGACAGGGCGAGCAGTACTTC.

The J gene is TRBJ1-2, the V gene TRBV10-3; a weak D match, TRBD1 (6 bases). Looked up from germline, CDR1 is ENHRY and CDR2 is SYGVKD. CDR3 length equals 16 residues. The V and J ends lost 1 base and 4 bases respectively, with 16 bases between them. CDR3 nucleotides: TGTGCCATCAGTGAGTGGGGGGGGCTAGGCGGCTATGGCTACACCTTC. Translated, it gives CAISEWGGLGGYGYTF.

This sequence joins TRBV7-9 and TRBJ1-1, with D perhaps matching TRBD1 (5 bases). CDR1 is SEHNR, CDR2 FQNEAQ, per germline (reference sequence). The CDR3 length is 13 residues. The germline V and J ends were trimmed by 2 bases and 7 bases, with 11 bases remaining between them. This CDR3 reads CASSLIGHIEAFF. CDR3 sequence (DNA): TGTGCCAGCAGCTTAATAGGACACATTGAAGCTTTCTTT.

This chain uses TRBV5-5 with TRBJ2-7; 10 positions agree with TRBD2. The V gene's germline CDR1 is SGHKS and CDR2 YYEKEE (reference sequence). The CDR3 sequence is 15 residues long. V was pared by 2 bases and J by 3 bases, with 5 bases of the junction left unmatched. The CDR3, as DNA: TGTGCCAGCAGCTTTCTAGCGGGGGAGGTCTACGAGCAGTACTTC. This codes for CASSFLAGEVYEQYF.

The chain links TRBV7-2 to TRBJ1-3; TRBD1 is a possible D gene (6 bases). V lost 3 bases and J 3 bases, leaving 12 bases between the germline ends. Germline values: CDR1 SGHTA, CDR2 FQGNSA. CDR3 length: 15 amino acids. The CDR3 here is CASSFGQGLGNTIYF. CDR3 nucleotide sequence: TGTGCCAGCAGCTTTGGGCAGGGGCTTGGAAACACCATATATTTT.

This chain connects TRBV5-1 to TRBJ2-7; 11 nucleotides agree with TRBD2. Germline V gene lookup returns CDR1 SGHRS and CDR2 YFSETQ. The CDR3 runs 17 residues. V shed 4 bases and J 5 bases; nucleotides not matched to a gene: 14. The CDR3 spells CASSNGILAGVAHEQYF. In nucleotides, the CDR3 is TGCGCCAGCAGCAACGGCATACTAGCGGGAGTCGCCCACGAGCAGTACTTC.

The chain joins TRBV11-2 to TRBJ1-2; D gene uncertain. Germline V gene data show CDR1 as SGHAT and CDR2 as FQNNGV. The CDR3 spans 14 residues. Trimming took 0 bases from V and 2 from J, leaving 7 bases between them. CDR3 loop: CASSLDPLNYGYTF. The CDR3 region has the DNA TGTGCCAGCAGCTTAGATCCCCTCAACTATGGCTACACCTTC.

The rearrangement uses TRBV9 and TRBJ1-5; 7 bases match TRBD1. V dropped 3 bases and J dropped 6; count of bases not matched to a gene: 9. This CDR3 comprises 15 residues. The V gene's germline CDR1 is SGDLS and CDR2 YYNGEE. The CDR3 spells CASSADGQASQPQHF. The DNA for the CDR3 is TGTGCCAGCAGCGCCGACGGACAGGCGAGTCAGCCCCAGCATTTT.

This chain connects TRBV25-1 to TRBJ2-5; D uncertain. The CDR3 covers 15 residues. Germline values: CDR1 MGHDK, CDR2 SYGVNS. Trimming took off 2 bases at V and 1 base at J, with 11 bases between the two ends. For the CDR3, the DNA is TGTGCCAGCAGTGAAGGGTCGGCCACCCAAGAGACCCAGTACTTC. It specifies CASSEGSATQETQYF.

The V gene is TRBV11-2, the J gene TRBJ2-7; D ambiguous. V was clipped by 3 bases and J by 3 bases, with 15 bases between them. The CDR3 totals 15 residues. Germline V gene sequence: CDR1 SGHAT, CDR2 FQNNGV. CDR3 residues: CASSFQTDKFYEQYF. Here the CDR3 DNA reads TGTGCCAGCAGCTTCCAGACCGACAAGTTCTACGAGCAGTACTTC.